The 9 T cell receptor beta chains below all came from one sample that was sequenced in a study of blood T cell dynamics during melanoma immunotherapy. Regarding time point: pre-treatment baseline. Using immunoSEQ multiplex PCR, the repertoire was profiled, and TCRdb retains in-frame clones only, with some absent. The repertoire has tens of thousands of clones, about 83% of them found once; the top ten carry more than 3.5%. The input for sequencing was blood, taken from a patient treated with checkpoint blockade. The receptors were sampled from a human donor with melanoma.

The chain is built from TRBV9 and TRBJ2-1; 9 nucleotides match TRBD2. This CDR3 comprises 18 residues. The germline V gene encodes CDR1 SGDLS and CDR2 YYNGEE. Trimming took 7 bases from V and 1 from J; bases not matched to a gene: 15. CDR3 residues: CASGVVSGGRGSYNEQFF. In nucleotides, the CDR3 is TGTGCCAGCGGAGTGGTTTCTGGCGGGAGGGGTTCCTACAATGAGCAGTTCTTC.

This clone has only a few counts. The genes are TRBV5-1 and TRBJ2-1; the D gene could be TRBD1 or TRBD2 (6 bases each). The V end was cut by 9 bases, the J end by 0 bases, with 16 bases between. CDR1 is SGHRS, CDR2 YFSETQ, per germline. The CDR3 totals 15 residues. CDR3 DNA: TGCGCCACCTCCCCGGAGGGGGGCTCCTACAATGAGCAGTTCTTC. Translation: CATSPEGGSYNEQFF.

The chain uses TRBV5-1 and TRBJ2-7; 9 bases agree with TRBD2. V shed 4 bases, J shed 6 bases, and the junction held 14 bases outside the gene matches. Germline V gene lookup returns CDR1 SGHRS and CDR2 YFSETQ. The CDR3 is made up of 16 amino acids. The CDR3 sequence is CASSEPAGLAIAEQYF. In nucleotides, the CDR3 is TGCGCCAGCAGCGAGCCAGCGGGACTAGCTATAGCCGAGCAGTACTTC.

The gene calls are TRBV9 and TRBJ2-1, with a possible D match to TRBD2 (5 bases). Germline V lookup: CDR1 SGDLS, CDR2 YYNGEE. CDR3 length: 15 residues. V was trimmed by 2 bases and J by 8 bases, leaving 17 bases between them. Here the CDR3 reads CASSVTLGRQYEQFF. For the CDR3, the DNA is TGTGCCAGCAGCGTCACACTAGGCCGACAATATGAGCAGTTCTTC.

This clone was detected only a few times. The gene calls are TRBV5-1 and TRBJ1-2; no reliable D call. The CDR3 totals 15 residues. The V end was cut by 0 bases, the J end by 4 bases, with 13 bases between. Germline CDR1 SGHRS, CDR2 YFSETQ. The CDR3 sequence is CASSLVGGGRYGYTF. The CDR3 DNA reads as TGCGCCAGCAGCTTGGTCGGCGGCGGCCGCTATGGCTACACCTTC.

The chain couples TRBV29-1 to TRBJ2-3, with 8 nucleotides matching TRBD2. Germline assignment: CDR1 SQVTM and CDR2 ANQGSEA. CDR3 length: 15 amino acids. The CDR3 is CSLTWLAGRGDTQYF. CDR3 nucleotides: TGCAGTCTGACGTGGCTAGCGGGCCGAGGCGATACGCAGTATTTT.

J is TRBJ2-6 and V is TRBV5-4; 9 nucleotides line up with TRBD1. There are 17 residues in the CDR3. V was clipped by 4 bases and J by 4 bases; unmatched bases: 9. Germline loops: CDR1 SGHNT, CDR2 YYREEE (reference sequence). The CDR3 is CASSPGQGSPGANVLTF. As DNA, the CDR3 is TGTGCCAGCAGCCCGGGACAGGGTTCCCCCGGGGCCAACGTCCTGACTTTC. Filled out from reference TRBV5-4 and TRBJ2-6, the complete variable domain reads ETGVTQSPTHLIKTRGQQVTLRCSSQSGHNTVSWYQQALGQGPQFIFQYYREEENGRGNFPPRFSGLQFPNYSSELNVNALELDDSALYLCASSPGQGSPGANVLTFGAGSRLTVL.

The genes are TRBV7-3 and TRBJ2-7; 7 bases agree with TRBD2. Germline V gives CDR1 SGHTA, CDR2 FQGTGA. J gave up 4 bases and V 4 bases, and 10 bases lay outside the gene matches. The CDR3 consists of 15 residues. DNA of the CDR3: TGTGCCAGCAGCTCCGCTCCCGGGACTAATTACGAGCAGTACTTC. It encodes CASSSAPGTNYEQYF.

This clone was observed a few times. V and J are TRBV27 and TRBJ2-7; D remains ambiguous. Looked up from germline, CDR1 is MNHEY and CDR2 is SMNVEV (reference sequence). CDR3 length: 14 amino acids. V was pared by 6 bases and J by 6 bases, with 18 bases between. The CDR3, as DNA: TGTGCCAGCAGACCGGGCCTACCGGGTGCCGAGCAGTACTTC. Its translation: CASRPGLPGAEQYF.